These 31 T cell receptor beta chains were all obtained from the same sample, sequenced in a study of T cells after yellow fever vaccination. MiXCR was run by TCRdb on the 5' RACE reads, yielding one entry per CDR3 protein. The table lists 600,000 to 750,000 distinct CDR3 sequences, around an eighth of them singletons. Source: PBMCs, taken on the day of the yellow fever booster vaccination. Every receptor here comes from a young man who received the YFV17D yellow fever vaccine.

This clonotype turned up a few times. The gene calls are TRBV13 and TRBJ1-3, with unresolved D. The CDR3 is made up of 14 amino acids. CDR1 and CDR2 from the germline V gene are PRHDT and FYEKMQ (reference sequence). V was shortened by 4 bases and J by 0 bases, with 7 bases between the two germline ends. CDR3: CASSYTSSGNTIYF. CDR3 DNA: TGTGCCAGCAGCTACACTTCCTCTGGAAACACCATATATTTT.

This clonotype was seen at least ten times. The chain combines TRBV4-2 with TRBJ1-1; tentative D call: TRBD1 (6 bases). The CDR3 totals 22 residues. Germline V gene data show CDR1 as LGHNA and CDR2 as YNFKEQ. V dropped 4 bases and J dropped 0 bases, with 33 bases sitting between them. CDR3 residues: CASSRSRGGRFFRSFVNTEAFF. The DNA for the CDR3 is TGTGCCAGCAGCCGCTCTAGGGGGGGGCGATTTTTTCGAAGTTTCGTGAACACTGAAGCTTTCTTT.

This clonotype has just a few counts. The CDR3 coding sequence is TGCGCCAGCAGTGACTGGGACGGATATAATTCACCCCTCCACTTT. Protein: CASSDWDGYNSPLHF. The V gene is TRBV10-2, the J gene TRBJ1-6; maybe TRBD1 (5 bases). The germline CDR1 and CDR2 sequences are WSHSY and SAAADI. This CDR3 contains 15 residues. The V end lost 3 bases, the J end lost 4 bases, and 10 bases lay between the germline ends.

The chain's CDR3 is CASSFFGGSDEQYF. CDR3 nucleotide sequence: TGTGCCAGCAGTTTTTTTGGAGGGTCGGACGAGCAGTACTTC. The gene calls are TRBV12-3 or TRBV12-4 and TRBJ2-7; D perhaps matches TRBD2 (6 bases). Trimming removed 3 bases from V and 5 bases from J, with 14 bases in between. The CDR3 is made up of 14 amino acids.

This clonotype was detected a few times. The chain combines TRBV20-1 with TRBJ2-3, with 12 bases lining up with TRBD2. The CDR3 is 14 amino acids. V lost 5 bases to trimming and J lost 5 bases; unmatched junction nucleotides: 5. Germline assignment: CDR1 DFQATT and CDR2 SNEGSKA (reference sequence). The CDR3 spells CSAWPGLAGDTQYF. CDR3 DNA sequence: TGCAGTGCTTGGCCGGGACTAGCGGGAGATACGCAGTATTTT.

This clonotype was seen only a few times. The chain links TRBV5-5 to TRBJ2-7, with 8 bases fitting TRBD2. Germline CDR1 is SGHKS and CDR2 is YYEKEE (reference sequence). This CDR3 spans 15 amino acids. J lost 1 base, V lost 4 bases, and 7 bases had no gene match. The CDR3, as DNA: TGTGCCAGCAGCCCGGGGGGGGGCAGATCCTACGAGCAGTACTTC. Translating gives CASSPGGGRSYEQYF.

In this sample, this clonotype turned up a few times. The chain carries TRBV29-1 and TRBJ2-2; D is unresolved. Deletions cut 3 bases from V and 6 bases from J, with 8 bases between. The CDR3 is 12 residues long. Germline V gene lookup returns CDR1 SQVTM and CDR2 ANQGSEA. CDR3 coding DNA: TGCAGCGTTGAGGAACAGCCCGGGGAGCTGTTTTTT. Amino acid sequence: CSVEEQPGELFF.

This clonotype occurred a few times. The chain carries TRBV7-2 and TRBJ2-3; TRBD1 might be the D (6 bases). This CDR3 spans 16 amino acids. Germline V gene sequence: CDR1 SGHTA, CDR2 FQGNSA. The ends were cut back, 7 bases at V and 4 bases at J, with 21 bases in the middle. The CDR3 region is CASIHRAPVSADTQYF. DNA for the CDR3: TGTGCCAGCATACACAGGGCCCCTGTGTCGGCAGATACGCAGTATTTT.

This clonotype has more than one count but fewer than ten. In DNA form, the CDR3 reads TGTGCCAGCAGCTTAGACTGGGAGGGGACCGGGGAGCTGTTTTTT. It specifies CASSLDWEGTGELFF. The V gene is TRBV7-9, the J gene TRBJ2-2, with TRBD2 identical over 7 bases. Trimming took 1 base from V and 5 from J; bases not matched to a gene: 4. The CDR3 is 15 amino acids. Germline loops: CDR1 SEHNR, CDR2 FQNEAQ (reference sequence).

V gene TRBV6-2 or TRBV6-3 combines with J gene TRBJ1-1; D is possibly TRBD1 (5 bases). Germline CDR1 reads MNHEY; CDR2 reads SVGEGT. The CDR3 has 14 amino acids. V was clipped by 0 bases and J by 4 bases, with 9 bases between them. The CDR3 coding sequence is TGTGCCAGCAGTTACTCATCCAGGGTCACTGAAGCTTTCTTT. It is translated as CASSYSSRVTEAFF.

This clonotype has ten or more counts. The V gene is TRBV20-1, the J gene TRBJ2-5, with unresolved D. V lost 5 bases, J lost 2 bases, and 6 bases lay in between. CDR3 length equals 11 residues. Germline values: CDR1 DFQATT, CDR2 SNEGSKA (reference sequence). This CDR3 is CSADTQETQYF. In DNA, the CDR3 is TGCAGTGCTGACACGCAAGAGACCCAGTACTTC.

The chain carries TRBV18 and TRBJ1-5, with 8 bases matching TRBD1. Per the germline V gene, CDR1 is KGHSH and CDR2 is LQKENI. This CDR3 comprises 15 residues. V was pared by 5 bases and J by 4 bases, with 7 bases of the junction left unmatched. CDR3 sequence (DNA): TGTGCCAGCTCAGGGACAGGAGAGATTAATCAGCCCCAGCATTTT. Its protein product is CASSGTGEINQPQHF.

Comments on this clonotype: One end of the junction varies from germline; a read error may be responsible. The chain joins TRBV6-2 or TRBV6-3 to TRBJ2-7; D ambiguous. Germline CDR1 reads MNHEY; CDR2 reads SVGEGT. The CDR3 has 13 amino acids. The CDR3 region is CASSYTSPATYIF. The DNA of the CDR3 is TGTGCCAGCAGTTATACATCCCCCGCGACTTACATCTTC.

The chain employs TRBV27 and TRBJ2-5, with D possibly matching TRBD1 (6 bases). V was cut by 5 bases and J by 7 bases, with 14 bases left in between. Germline V lookup: CDR1 MNHEY, CDR2 SMNVEV (reference sequence). This CDR3 spans 13 amino acids. In DNA form, the CDR3 reads TGTGCCAGCAGTAGCTTGGGGGCGGGGACCCAGTACTTC. This encodes CASSSLGAGTQYF.

This clonotype was found many times. The V and J genes are TRBV11-2 and TRBJ1-1; maybe TRBD1 (6 bases). Germline V gives CDR1 SGHAT, CDR2 FQNNGV. V was shortened by 5 bases and J by 2 bases, with 12 bases between the two germline ends. The CDR3 has 14 amino acids. CDR3 protein: CASSDTQGNTEAFF. CDR3 bases: TGTGCCAGCAGCGACACACAGGGAAACACTGAAGCTTTCTTT.

The V call is TRBV20-1, the J call TRBJ2-7, with 13 bases lining up with TRBD2. Germline lookup yields CDR1 DFQATT and CDR2 SNEGSKA (reference sequence). Losses at the gene ends were 3 bases for V and 6 bases for J; bases not matched to a gene: 5. The CDR3 extends over 14 amino acids. The CDR3 reads CSASKGTSGTEQYF. The CDR3 DNA reads as TGCAGTGCTAGTAAGGGGACTAGCGGGACCGAGCAGTACTTC.

The chain is built from TRBV5-1 and TRBJ2-5; D is uncertain. The CDR3 length is 14 residues. V was trimmed by 0 bases and J by 5 bases, leaving 11 bases between them. The V gene's germline CDR1 is SGHRS and CDR2 YFSETQ. The CDR3 DNA is TGCGCCAGCAGCTTGGCCCTCGATGTTGAGACCCAGTACTTC. This encodes CASSLALDVETQYF.

The chain has TRBV19 and TRBJ2-1, with no clear D. V lost 6 bases and J 0 bases, leaving 27 bases between the germline ends. The CDR3 has 20 residues. Germline V gene lookup returns CDR1 LNHDA and CDR2 SQIVND (reference sequence). DNA for the CDR3: TGTGCCAGTAGGTCTGTCTCGGTTCCAAACCCTTATAGCTCCTACAATGAGCAGTTCTTC. Amino acids: CASRSVSVPNPYSSYNEQFF.

The V gene is TRBV6-1, the J gene TRBJ1-5; D not resolved. The CDR3 covers 15 residues. V lost 5 bases to trimming and J lost 6 bases, with 17 bases between them. Germline V gene sequence: CDR1 MNHNS, CDR2 SASEGT. The CDR3 loop is CASSLTATGPQPQHF. In nucleotides, the CDR3 is TGTGCCAGCAGTCTAACGGCAACCGGTCCTCAGCCCCAGCATTTT.

This clonotype occurred a few times. This chain links TRBV3-1 with TRBJ2-2; 9 positions match TRBD2. Germline lookup yields CDR1 LGHDT and CDR2 YNNKEL (reference sequence). CDR3 length: 15 residues. With 2 bases clipped from V and 5 bases from J, the junction kept 3 bases outside the gene matches. The CDR3 nucleotides read TGTGCCAGCAGCCAAACTAGCGGGCCGACCGGGGAGCTGTTTTTT. Translation: CASSQTSGPTGELFF.

The chain joins TRBV14 to TRBJ1-2; D remains unclear. With 0 bases removed from V and 4 bases from J, the gap between germline ends came to 6 bases. Germline loops: CDR1 SGHDN, CDR2 FVKESK. The CDR3 runs to 13 residues. Here the CDR3 reads CASSQDQAYGYTF. CDR3 bases: TGTGCCAGCAGCCAAGACCAGGCCTATGGCTACACCTTC. The whole variable domain, remainder taken from reference TRBV14 and TRBJ1-2, is EAGVTQFPSHSVIEKGQTVTLRCDPISGHDNLYWYRRVMGKEIKFLLHFVKESKQDESGMPNNRFLAERTGGTYSTLKVQPAELEDSGVYFCASSQDQAYGYTFGSGTRLTVV.

This clonotype was counted a single time. J is TRBJ2-5 and V is TRBV29-1, with TRBD2 identical over 7 bases. Trimming removed 8 bases from V and 1 base from J; junction bases left unmatched: 13. Germline V gene data show CDR1 as SQVTM and CDR2 as ANQGSEA. The CDR3 has 15 amino acids. The CDR3 DNA follows: TGCAGCTATATACGGGGAGGGGCAGTCCAAGAGACCCAGTACTTC. Translation: CSYIRGGAVQETQYF.

This clonotype has just a few counts. This chain joins TRBV5-1 and TRBJ2-7; 10 nucleotides match TRBD2. Germline V CDR1 and CDR2: SGHRS, YFSETQ. The V gene end was trimmed by 6 bases and the J gene end by 2 bases; junction bases not matched to a gene: 5. CDR3 length: 14 amino acids. This CDR3 is CASKGLAAAYEQYF. The CDR3 nucleotides are TGCGCCAGCAAAGGACTAGCGGCGGCCTACGAGCAGTACTTC. Full variable domain (outside the CDR3, taken from reference TRBV5-1 and TRBJ2-7): KAGVTQTPRYLIKTRGQQVTLSCSPISGHRSVSWYQQTPGQGLQFLFEYFSETQRNKGNFPGRFSGRQFSNSRSEMNVSTLELGDSALYLCASKGLAAAYEQYFGPGTRLTVT.

This rearrangement joins TRBV7-2 to TRBJ2-3, with 7 bases aligning to TRBD2. V lost 3 bases to trimming and J lost 6 bases; unmatched junction nucleotides: 9. The germline CDR1 and CDR2 sequences are SGHTA and FQGNSA. The CDR3 totals 15 residues. CDR3 coding DNA: TGTGCCAGCAGCTTTGGAGGGAGGGCCCCCGATACGCAGTATTTT. Translating it yields CASSFGGRAPDTQYF.

This clonotype has a count of ten or more. This rearrangement joins TRBV5-1 to TRBJ2-1; the D gene could be TRBD1 or TRBD2 (6 bases each). CDR1 is SGHRS and CDR2 is YFSETQ in the germline V gene. The CDR3 has 15 residues. The V and J ends lost 0 bases and 7 bases respectively, with 14 bases between them. The CDR3 nucleotides are TGCGCCAGCAGCTTGGCGGGAGCGAGGGGGAATGAGCAGTTCTTC. Translating gives CASSLAGARGNEQFF.

The genes are TRBV18 and TRBJ2-7; TRBD2 aligns across 9 bases. J lost 6 bases, V lost 3 bases, and 6 bases had no gene match. The CDR3 is 14 amino acids. From germline, CDR1 is KGHSH and CDR2 LQKENI. CDR3 residues: CASSPAGGPGEQYF. The CDR3 DNA follows: TGTGCCAGCTCACCGGCGGGAGGGCCGGGCGAGCAGTACTTC.

The chain joins TRBV30 to TRBJ2-4; tentative D call: TRBD1 (5 bases). Germline V gives CDR1 GTSNPN, CDR2 SVGIG (reference sequence). V dropped 0 bases and J dropped 9 bases, with 12 bases sitting between them. The CDR3 extends over 13 amino acids. The CDR3: CAWSVPQGPIQYF. The CDR3 DNA sequence: TGTGCCTGGAGTGTACCCCAGGGTCCCATTCAGTACTTC.

This clonotype was detected only a few times. V is TRBV11-2 and J is TRBJ2-4, with TRBD2 matching over 9 bases. The CDR3 covers 18 residues. V was pared by 1 base and J by 0 bases, with 7 bases of the junction left unmatched. Per germline, CDR1 SGHAT and CDR2 FQNNGV. CDR3: CASSLVLAGAIAKNIQYF. The CDR3 nucleotides read TGTGCCAGCAGCTTAGTGTTAGCGGGAGCCATAGCCAAAAACATTCAGTACTTC.

This clonotype was counted between two and nine times. The CDR3 DNA reads TGTGCCAGCAGCGATCAGGGTGATCAGCCCCAGCATTTT. Protein: CASSDQGDQPQHF. The chain is built from TRBV7-6 and TRBJ1-5; D might be TRBD1 (5 bases). The CDR3 has 13 residues. The V end was cut by 5 bases, the J end by 5 bases, with 10 bases between. Looked up from germline, CDR1 is SGHVS and CDR2 is FNYEAQ.

The table lists this clonotype with many counts. V and J are TRBV5-5 and TRBJ2-4; 8 bases are a match to TRBD1. Germline CDR1 and CDR2: SGHKS and YYEKEE (reference sequence). V trimming: 4 bases; J trimming: 16 bases; junction bases outside the gene matches: 13. This CDR3 region has 13 residues. CDR3 loop: CASSLSMDRVFYF. The CDR3 nucleotides read TGTGCCAGCAGCCTTAGTATGGACAGGGTATTTTACTTC.

This clonotype was counted only a few times. This chain links TRBV9 with TRBJ1-1; D gene uncertain. The CDR3 totals 11 residues. CDR1 and CDR2 from the germline V gene are SGDLS and YYNGEE. V dropped 9 bases and J dropped 6 bases, with 12 bases sitting between them. The CDR3 bases are TGTGCCACCCCAGAGGGTCCTGAAGCTTTCTTT. Protein: CATPEGPEAFF.